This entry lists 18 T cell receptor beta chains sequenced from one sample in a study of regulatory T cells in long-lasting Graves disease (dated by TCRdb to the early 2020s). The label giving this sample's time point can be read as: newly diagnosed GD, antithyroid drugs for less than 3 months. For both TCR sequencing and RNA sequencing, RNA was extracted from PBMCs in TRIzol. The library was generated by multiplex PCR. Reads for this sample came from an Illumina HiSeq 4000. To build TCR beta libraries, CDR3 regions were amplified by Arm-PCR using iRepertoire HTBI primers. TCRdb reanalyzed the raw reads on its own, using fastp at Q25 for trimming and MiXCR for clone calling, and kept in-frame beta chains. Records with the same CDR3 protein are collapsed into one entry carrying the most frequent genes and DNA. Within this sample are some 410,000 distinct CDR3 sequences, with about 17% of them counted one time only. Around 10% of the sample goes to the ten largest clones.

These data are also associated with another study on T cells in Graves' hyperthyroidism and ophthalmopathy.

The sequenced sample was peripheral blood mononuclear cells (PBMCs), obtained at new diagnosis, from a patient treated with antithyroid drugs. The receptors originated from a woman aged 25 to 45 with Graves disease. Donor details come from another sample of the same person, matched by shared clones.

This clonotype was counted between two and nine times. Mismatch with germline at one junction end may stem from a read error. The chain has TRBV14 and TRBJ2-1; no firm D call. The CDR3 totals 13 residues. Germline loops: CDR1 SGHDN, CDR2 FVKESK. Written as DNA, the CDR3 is TGTGCCAACAGCCAAGCCCTGGACAATGAGCAGTTCTTC. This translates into CANSQALDNEQFF.

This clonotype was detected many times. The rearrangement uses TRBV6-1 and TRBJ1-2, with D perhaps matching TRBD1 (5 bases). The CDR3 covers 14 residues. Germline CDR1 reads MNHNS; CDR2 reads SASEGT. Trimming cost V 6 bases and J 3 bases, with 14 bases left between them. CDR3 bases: TGTGCCAGCAGCGACGGGACGGCCCACTATGGCTACACCTTC. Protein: CASSDGTAHYGYTF.

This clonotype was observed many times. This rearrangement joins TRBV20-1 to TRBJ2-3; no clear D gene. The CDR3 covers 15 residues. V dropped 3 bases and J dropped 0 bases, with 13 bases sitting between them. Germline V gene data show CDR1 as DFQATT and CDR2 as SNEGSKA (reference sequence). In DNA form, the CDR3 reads TGCAGTGCTAGTCCTAGGGTATCTAGCACAGATACGCAGTATTTT. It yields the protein CSASPRVSSTDTQYF.

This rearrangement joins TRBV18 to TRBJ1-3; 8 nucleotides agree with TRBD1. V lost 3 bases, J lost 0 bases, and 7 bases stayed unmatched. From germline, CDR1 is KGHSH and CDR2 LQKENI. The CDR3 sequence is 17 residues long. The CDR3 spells CASSPRGQVPSGNTIYF. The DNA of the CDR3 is TGTGCCAGCTCACCCCGGGGACAGGTTCCCTCTGGAAACACCATATATTTT.

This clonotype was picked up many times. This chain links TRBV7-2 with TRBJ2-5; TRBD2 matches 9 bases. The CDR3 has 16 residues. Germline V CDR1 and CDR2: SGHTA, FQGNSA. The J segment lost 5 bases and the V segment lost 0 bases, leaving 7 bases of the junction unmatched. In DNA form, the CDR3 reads TGTGCCAGCAGCTTAGCTAGCGGGAGCCGGGCGGAGACCCAGTACTTC. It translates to CASSLASGSRAETQYF.

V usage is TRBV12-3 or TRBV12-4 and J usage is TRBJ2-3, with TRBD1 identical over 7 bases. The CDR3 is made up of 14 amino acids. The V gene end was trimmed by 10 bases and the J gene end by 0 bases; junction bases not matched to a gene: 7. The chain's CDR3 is CATRTGYSTDTQYF. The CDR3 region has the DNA TGTGCCACCAGGACAGGATATAGCACAGATACGCAGTATTTT.

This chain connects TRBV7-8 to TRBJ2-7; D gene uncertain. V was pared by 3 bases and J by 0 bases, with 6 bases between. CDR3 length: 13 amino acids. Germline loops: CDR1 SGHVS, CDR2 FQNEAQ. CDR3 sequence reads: CASSFVFSYEQYF. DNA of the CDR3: TGTGCCAGCAGCTTTGTCTTCTCCTACGAGCAGTACTTC.

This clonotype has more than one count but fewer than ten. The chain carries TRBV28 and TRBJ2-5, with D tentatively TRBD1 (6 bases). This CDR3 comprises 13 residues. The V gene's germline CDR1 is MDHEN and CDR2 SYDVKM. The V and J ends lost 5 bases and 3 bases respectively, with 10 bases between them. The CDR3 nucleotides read TGTGCCAGCAGTCGGTGGACAGAAGAGACCCAGTACTTC. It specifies CASSRWTEETQYF.

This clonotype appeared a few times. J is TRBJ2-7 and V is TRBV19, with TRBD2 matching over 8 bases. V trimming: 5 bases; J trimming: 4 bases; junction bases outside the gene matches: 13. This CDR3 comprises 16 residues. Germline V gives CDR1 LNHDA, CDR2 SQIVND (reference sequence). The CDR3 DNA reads TGTGCCAGTAGTCGCGGAGCGGGAGAGGAAAAGTACGAGCAGTACTTC. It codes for CASSRGAGEEKYEQYF.

The CDR3 reads CASSFGAGPSTDTQYF. CDR3 sequence (DNA): TGTGCCAGCAGTTTCGGGGCGGGACCTAGCACAGATACGCAGTATTTT. The genes are TRBV12-3 or TRBV12-4 and TRBJ2-3; a weak D match, TRBD2 (6 bases). Trimming left V 3 bases short and J 0 bases short, with 13 bases between. This CDR3 region has 16 residues.

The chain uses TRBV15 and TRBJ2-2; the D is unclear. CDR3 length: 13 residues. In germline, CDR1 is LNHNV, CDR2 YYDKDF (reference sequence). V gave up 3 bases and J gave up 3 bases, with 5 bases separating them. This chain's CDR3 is CATSRSHTGELFF. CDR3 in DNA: TGTGCCACCAGCAGGAGCCACACCGGGGAGCTGTTTTTT.

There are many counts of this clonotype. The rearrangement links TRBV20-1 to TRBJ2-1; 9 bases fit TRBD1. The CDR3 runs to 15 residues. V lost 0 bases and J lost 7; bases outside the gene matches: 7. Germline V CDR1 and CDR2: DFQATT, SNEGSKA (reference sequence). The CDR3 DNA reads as TGCAGTGCTAGAGATGGGACAGGGTCTCGGAATGAGCAGTTCTTC. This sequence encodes CSARDGTGSRNEQFF.

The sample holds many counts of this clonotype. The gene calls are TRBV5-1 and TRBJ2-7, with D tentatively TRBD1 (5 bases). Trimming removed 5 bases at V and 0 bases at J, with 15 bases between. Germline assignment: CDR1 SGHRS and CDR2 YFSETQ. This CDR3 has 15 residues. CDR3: CASRTDSASSYEQYF. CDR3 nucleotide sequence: TGCGCCAGCAGGACAGACAGTGCCAGCTCCTACGAGCAGTACTTC. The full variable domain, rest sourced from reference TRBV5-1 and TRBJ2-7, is KAGVTQTPRYLIKTRGQQVTLSCSPISGHRSVSWYQQTPGQGLQFLFEYFSETQRNKGNFPGRFSGRQFSNSRSEMNVSTLELGDSALYLCASRTDSASSYEQYFGPGTRLTVT.

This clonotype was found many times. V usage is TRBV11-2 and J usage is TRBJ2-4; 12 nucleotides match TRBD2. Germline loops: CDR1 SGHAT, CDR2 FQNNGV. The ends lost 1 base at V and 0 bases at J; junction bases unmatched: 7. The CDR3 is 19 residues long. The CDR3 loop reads CASSLGWRLAGEAKNIQYF. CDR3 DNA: TGTGCCAGCAGCTTAGGGTGGAGACTAGCGGGAGAAGCCAAAAACATTCAGTACTTC.

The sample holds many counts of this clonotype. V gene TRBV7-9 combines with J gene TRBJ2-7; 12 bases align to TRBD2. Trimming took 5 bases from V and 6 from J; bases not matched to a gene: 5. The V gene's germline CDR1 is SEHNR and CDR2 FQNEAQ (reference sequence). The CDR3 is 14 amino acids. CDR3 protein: CASSPSGRASEQYF. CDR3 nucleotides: TGTGCCAGCAGCCCTAGCGGGAGGGCGTCCGAGCAGTACTTC.

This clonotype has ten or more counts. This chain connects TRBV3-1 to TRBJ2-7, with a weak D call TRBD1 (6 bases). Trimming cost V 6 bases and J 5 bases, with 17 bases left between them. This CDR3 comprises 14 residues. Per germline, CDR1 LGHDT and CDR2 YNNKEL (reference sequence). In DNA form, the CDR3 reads TGTGCCAGCAGAAACAGGGACGCCCTCGACGAGCAGTACTTC. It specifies CASRNRDALDEQYF.

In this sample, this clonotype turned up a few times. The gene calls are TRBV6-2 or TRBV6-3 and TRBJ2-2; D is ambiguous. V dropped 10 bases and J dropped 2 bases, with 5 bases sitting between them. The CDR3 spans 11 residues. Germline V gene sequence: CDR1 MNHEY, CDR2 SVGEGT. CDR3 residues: CATLNTGELFF. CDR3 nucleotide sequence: TGTGCCACCCTTAACACCGGGGAGCTGTTTTTT.

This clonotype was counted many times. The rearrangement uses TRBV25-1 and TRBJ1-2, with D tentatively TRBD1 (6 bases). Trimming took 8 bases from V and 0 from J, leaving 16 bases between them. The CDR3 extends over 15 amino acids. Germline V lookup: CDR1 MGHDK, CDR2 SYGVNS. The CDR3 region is CASEPSDRTNYGYTF. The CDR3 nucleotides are TGTGCCAGCGAACCTTCGGACAGAACTAACTATGGCTACACCTTC.